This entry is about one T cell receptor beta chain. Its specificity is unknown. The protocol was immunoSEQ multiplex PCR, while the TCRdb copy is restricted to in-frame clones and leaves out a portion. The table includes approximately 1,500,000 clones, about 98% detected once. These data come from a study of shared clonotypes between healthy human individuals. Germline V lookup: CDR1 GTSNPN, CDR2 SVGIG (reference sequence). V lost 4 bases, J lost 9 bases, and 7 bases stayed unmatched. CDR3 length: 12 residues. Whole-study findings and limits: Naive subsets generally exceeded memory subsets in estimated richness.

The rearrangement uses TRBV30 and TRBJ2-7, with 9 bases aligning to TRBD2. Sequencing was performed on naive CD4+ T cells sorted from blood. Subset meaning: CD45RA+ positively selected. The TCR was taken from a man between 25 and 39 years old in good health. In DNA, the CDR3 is TGTGCCTGGACGGCGGGAGGGCCAGGGCAGTACTTC. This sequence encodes CAWTAGGPGQYF.